Presented here are 21 T cell receptor beta chains from one specimen sequenced in a study of T cell repertoires in cytomegalovirus infection. TCRdb re-called the reads through MiXCR, storing one row per CDR3 protein. This sample has over 450,000 distinct CDR3 sequences; around 10% occur once, and the top ten carry roughly 10%. The sequencing sample was made of PBMCs. These receptors were taken from a human donor in good health (CMV status not recorded). Some clones in this sample may be carry-over from other donors' samples.

This clonotype came up many times. The V call is TRBV5-4, the J call TRBJ2-1; the D is unclear. Germline assignment: CDR1 SGHNT and CDR2 YYREEE (reference sequence). V was clipped by 4 bases and J by 2 bases, with 16 bases between them. The CDR3 loop spans 16 amino acids. The CDR3: CASSKSARTAYNEQFF. The CDR3 DNA reads as TGTGCCAGCAGCAAGTCGGCACGAACGGCCTACAATGAGCAGTTCTTC.

This clonotype was seen once. The CDR3 loop is CATSRDRGLGETQYF. In DNA, the CDR3 is TGTGCCACCAGCAGAGACAGGGGGTTAGGAGAGACCCAGTACTTC. The rearrangement links TRBV15 to TRBJ2-5, with 7 bases that match TRBD1. The V gene end was trimmed by 0 bases and the J gene end by 4 bases; junction bases not matched to a gene: 5. The CDR3 totals 15 residues. The germline gives CDR1 LNHNV, CDR2 YYDKDF (reference sequence).

This clonotype appeared many times. The rearrangement links TRBV7-2 to TRBJ1-2; 7 bases match TRBD1. Per germline, CDR1 SGHTA and CDR2 FQGNSA. Losses at the gene ends were 5 bases for V and 3 bases for J; bases not matched to a gene: 18. The CDR3 length is 18 residues. CDR3 DNA: TGTGCCAGCAGCAGGCAAACTTCAAGCAGGGGGGTTCACTATGGCTACACCTTC. Translation: CASSRQTSSRGVHYGYTF.

The chain employs TRBV7-9 and TRBJ2-7; D possibly corresponds to TRBD1 (6 bases). The CDR3 sequence is 15 residues long. From germline, CDR1 is SEHNR and CDR2 FQNEAQ (reference sequence). V lost 1 base and J lost 3, with 13 bases in between. The CDR3: CASSLEQGNFYEQYF. The DNA for the CDR3 is TGTGCCAGCAGCTTAGAACAGGGCAATTTCTACGAGCAGTACTTC. The variable domain in full, with the rest retrieved from reference TRBV7-9 and TRBJ2-7, is DTGVSQNPRHKITKRGQNVTFRCDPISEHNRLYWYRQTLGQGPEFLTYFQNEAQLEKSRLLSDRFSAERPKGSFSTLEIQRTEQGDSAMYLCASSLEQGNFYEQYFGPGTRLTVT.

The chain employs TRBV12-5 and TRBJ2-7; D not certain. CDR3 length: 12 residues. CDR1 and CDR2 from the germline V gene are LGHNT and FRNRAP. Trimming took off 7 bases at V and 6 bases at J, with 13 bases between the two ends. The CDR3 DNA reads as TGTGCTAGTGCCTCACCCCCCGGCGAGCAGTACTTC. This encodes CASASPPGEQYF.

This clonotype was observed a handful of times. V gene TRBV27 combines with J gene TRBJ2-1, with TRBD2 matching 16 bases. The CDR3 covers 22 residues. The trim removed 5 bases at V and 0 bases at J, leaving 16 bases unmatched. Germline V lookup: CDR1 MNHEY, CDR2 SMNVEV (reference sequence). The CDR3 coding sequence is TGTGCCAGCAGTCAAGCAGGTCCGGGACTAGCGGGAGGGAGGCGCTCCTACAATGAGCAGTTCTTC. Translation gives CASSQAGPGLAGGRRSYNEQFF.

Only a few counts were recorded for this clonotype. The chain has TRBV12-3 or TRBV12-4 and TRBJ2-7; 11 bases are shared with TRBD1. The CDR3 length is 15 residues. Germline trimming cut 3 bases from V and 6 bases from J; bases unmatched to any gene: 7. Here the CDR3 DNA reads TGTGCCAGCAGTTTTAGGACAGGGGGCGGAGGCGAGCAGTACTTC. Translation: CASSFRTGGGGEQYF.

This clonotype was found many times. The chain combines TRBV7-8 with TRBJ2-1; unclear D gene. This CDR3 is 14 amino acids long. Germline values: CDR1 SGHVS, CDR2 FQNEAQ. V lost 5 bases and J lost 4, with 12 bases in between. Here the CDR3 reads CASSPRPVYNEQFF. The DNA of the CDR3 is TGTGCCAGCAGCCCTCGCCCCGTTTACAATGAGCAGTTCTTC.

This clonotype was found many times. This chain joins TRBV9 and TRBJ2-1; 12 bases align to TRBD2. Germline loops: CDR1 SGDLS, CDR2 YYNGEE. This CDR3 has 16 residues. The J segment lost 5 bases and the V segment lost 4 bases, leaving 7 bases of the junction unmatched. Written as DNA, the CDR3 is TGTGCCAGCAGCCGTAGACTAGCGGGAGCGCACAATGAGCAGTTCTTC. This sequence encodes CASSRRLAGAHNEQFF.

The table lists this clonotype with many counts. V usage is TRBV27 and J usage is TRBJ1-1; D is perhaps TRBD1 (6 bases). V was cut by 4 bases and J by 1 base, with 16 bases left in between. The CDR3 covers 16 residues. CDR1 and CDR2 from the germline V gene are MNHEY and SMNVEV (reference sequence). The CDR3 sequence is CASSSLLGGRNTEAFF. As DNA, the CDR3 is TGTGCCAGCAGTTCTCTCTTAGGGGGGAGGAACACTGAAGCTTTCTTT.

This clonotype was seen a single time. A single base separates this from a much larger clone, so it may be a read error. The CDR3 ends on some other residue instead of the conserved phenylalanine or tryptophan, so this is likely a read error. The chain uses TRBV9 and TRBJ2-7; the D gene is possibly TRBD2 (6 bases). Germline V CDR1 and CDR2: SGDLS, YYNGEE. CDR3 length equals 14 residues. Deletions cut 0 bases from V and 7 bases from J, with 14 bases between. CDR3 region: CASSVVAGRGEQYL. The CDR3 DNA is TGTGCCAGCAGCGTAGTCGCGGGACGGGGAGAGCAGTACCTC.

A note on this clonotype: The CDR3 end shows no conserved phenylalanine or tryptophan, and so a read error is likely. This chain connects TRBV20-1 to TRBJ1-1, with a weak D call TRBD1 (5 bases). The CDR3 extends over 15 amino acids. The germline V and J ends were trimmed by 3 bases and 1 base, with 15 bases remaining between them. Germline assignment: CDR1 DFQATT and CDR2 SNEGSKA (reference sequence). The CDR3 region has the DNA TGCAGTGCTAGGAAGGGGAGTAGGGCGAACACTGAAGCTTTCTCT. Protein sequence: CSARKGSRANTEAFS.

There are many counts of this clonotype. The J gene is TRBJ1-3, the V gene TRBV20-1; 7 nucleotides align to TRBD1. CDR3 size: 16 residues. The germline CDR1 and CDR2 sequences are DFQATT and SNEGSKA (reference sequence). Trimming at V came to 1 base and at J to 0 bases, leaving 6 bases not matched to a gene. The CDR3 DNA sequence: TGCAGTGCTAGAGTCCCGGACAGGAACTCTGGAAACACCATATATTTT. Translation gives CSARVPDRNSGNTIYF.

This clonotype has just a few counts. The CDR3 coding sequence is TGCAGCGTTGAACCCCGTGAAGCCCTACATGGCTACACCTTC. Protein sequence: CSVEPREALHGYTF. V is TRBV29-1 and J is TRBJ1-2; no clear D. Per the germline V gene, CDR1 is SQVTM and CDR2 is ANQGSEA. This CDR3 has 14 amino acids. The germline V and J ends were trimmed by 2 bases and 6 bases, with 16 bases remaining between them.

This clonotype came up many times. This chain links TRBV7-9 with TRBJ2-7, with 11 bases that match TRBD2. The germline CDR1 and CDR2 sequences are SEHNR and FQNEAQ (reference sequence). After removal of 1 base from V and 7 bases from J, the junction contained 6 bases not matched to a gene. There are 15 residues in the CDR3. CDR3 nucleotide sequence: TGTGCCAGCAGCTTAGAAGGCCTAGCGGGAGGTGAGCAGTACTTC. This encodes CASSLEGLAGGEQYF.

For this clonotype: Since a much larger clone is just one base distant, this may be a read error. V is TRBV2 and J is TRBJ2-1; D is perhaps TRBD1 (5 bases). CDR1 and CDR2 from the germline V gene are SNHLY and FYNNEI. CDR3 length: 10 amino acids. Written as DNA, the CDR3 is TGTACCAGCGATAACAGGGAGCAGTTCTTC. This sequence encodes CTSDNREQFF.

This clonotype has just a few counts. V gene TRBV10-3 combines with J gene TRBJ2-5; 11 bases line up with TRBD2. The germline gives CDR1 ENHRY, CDR2 SYGVKD. The V gene end was trimmed by 2 bases and the J gene end by 3 bases; junction bases not matched to a gene: 8. The CDR3 is 17 residues long. The CDR3 is CAISEGRLAGTEETQYF. The CDR3 nucleotides are TGTGCCATCAGTGAGGGCCGACTAGCGGGGACCGAAGAGACCCAGTACTTC.

In this sample, this clonotype turned up a few times. This chain joins TRBV20-1 and TRBJ2-1; D is perhaps TRBD1 (6 bases). V was clipped by 1 base and J by 5 bases, with 15 bases between them. Germline CDR1 DFQATT, CDR2 SNEGSKA (reference sequence). This CDR3 is built from 15 residues. CDR3 protein: CSARAYTGFDNEQFF. In DNA form, the CDR3 reads TGCAGTGCTAGAGCATATACAGGGTTCGACAATGAGCAGTTCTTC.

Many counts were recorded for this clonotype. V gene TRBV12-5 combines with J gene TRBJ2-1; no reliable D call. Germline-derived CDR1 and CDR2 are LGHNT and FRNRAP. The CDR3 length is 11 residues. The V and J ends lost 7 bases and 6 bases respectively, with 7 bases between them. CDR3 sequence reads: CASALTNEQFF. The DNA of the CDR3 is TGTGCTAGTGCCCTGACCAATGAGCAGTTCTTC.

In regard to this clonotype: A much larger clone differs from this one at a single base, so this may be a read error. The chain carries TRBV10-3 and TRBJ1-5, with D tentatively TRBD1 (6 bases). This CDR3 has 14 residues. Looked up from germline, CDR1 is ENHRY and CDR2 is SYGVKD. The CDR3 nucleotides are TGTGTCATCGGGGAGGTGGGGGCGAATCAGCCCCAGCATTTT. Its protein is CVIGEVGANQPQHF.

The V and J genes are TRBV13 and TRBJ1-4; D is possibly TRBD1 (5 bases). The CDR3 consists of 13 residues. V was shortened by 8 bases and J by 6 bases, with 13 bases between the two germline ends. Per the germline V gene, CDR1 is PRHDT and CDR2 is FYEKMQ (reference sequence). CDR3 residues: CASSGGGDEKLFF. Written as DNA, the CDR3 is TGTGCCAGCTCGGGGGGTGGGGATGAAAAACTGTTTTTT.